This T cell receptor beta chain was retrieved from a study of response to subunit inactivated influenza vaccine. General study findings and limits: The authors suggested that few new T cells are recruited per seasonal influenza vaccination.

Per the germline V gene, CDR1 is ENHRY and CDR2 is SYGVKD. The length of the CDR3 is 12 residues. The V gene lost 2 bases and the J gene lost 9 bases, with 10 bases spanning the gap. This clonotype was seen repeatedly, ten times or more. Its antigen remains unidentified. TCRdb itself ran the RT-PCR reads through MiXCR, one entry per CDR3 protein. The sample carries over 300,000 distinct CDR3 sequences, less than 25% recorded once. The source of this sequence is a man aged 45 to 75 who received an inactivated influenza vaccine. Sequences were derived from PBMCs from blood, sampled 21 months after vaccination. V is TRBV10-3 and J is TRBJ1-1; no firm D call. The CDR3 region is CAISEGVTQAFF. The CDR3 DNA reads as TGTGCCATCAGTGAGGGGGTGACCCAAGCTTTCTTT.